This entry features one T cell receptor beta chain sequence. The antigen is undetermined. A read error may produce the germline difference seen at one junction end. This sample was taken from a study of a mutant IDH1 vaccine in newly diagnosed glioma. Study-level background: Of the patients given treatment, approximately 60% were male and about 38% were female, and a mean age of around 41 years was recorded. Antecedent treatment encompassed radiotherapy, temozolomide, or their combination; the majority received both.

Generated by immunoSEQ multiplex PCR, the TCRdb table keeps only in-frame clones and is missing some. The sample lists about 66,000 clones; 86% were seen once. This CDR3 region has 12 residues. Germline V gene sequence: CDR1 SNHLY, CDR2 FYNNEI. Time point specified: baseline, week 1 (first vaccination visit). Indicated treatment: pre-vaccination baseline after standard-of-care therapy. Study findings and constraints: The occurrence of vaccine-induced immune responses was seen in over 90% of patients.

Sequencing was performed on PBMCs, taken from a glioma patient treated with radiotherapy, temozolomide or both. The sequence was obtained from a man aged 30 to 45 with glioma. The chain uses TRBV2 and TRBJ1-5; D call uncertain. CDR3 in amino acids: CAGSGSDQPQHF. CDR3 DNA: TGTGCCGGCAGTGGGTCAGATCAGCCCCAGCATTTT.